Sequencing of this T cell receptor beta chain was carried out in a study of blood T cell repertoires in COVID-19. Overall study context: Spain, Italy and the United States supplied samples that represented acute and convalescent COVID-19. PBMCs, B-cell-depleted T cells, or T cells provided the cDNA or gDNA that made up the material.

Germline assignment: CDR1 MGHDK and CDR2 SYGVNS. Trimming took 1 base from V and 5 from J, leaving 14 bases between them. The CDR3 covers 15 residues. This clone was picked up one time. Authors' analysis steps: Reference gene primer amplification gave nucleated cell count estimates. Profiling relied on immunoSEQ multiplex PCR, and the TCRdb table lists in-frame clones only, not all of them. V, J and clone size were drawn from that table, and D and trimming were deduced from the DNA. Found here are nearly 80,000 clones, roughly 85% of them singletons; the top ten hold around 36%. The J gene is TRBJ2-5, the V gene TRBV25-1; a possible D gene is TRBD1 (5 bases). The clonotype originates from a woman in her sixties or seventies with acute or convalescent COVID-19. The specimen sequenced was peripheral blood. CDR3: CASSEFQGPAETQYF. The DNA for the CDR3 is TGTGCCAGCAGTGAATTCCAGGGCCCGGCGGAGACCCAGTACTTC. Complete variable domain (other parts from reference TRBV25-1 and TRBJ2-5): EADIYQTPRYLVIGTGKKITLECSQTMGHDKMYWYQQDPGMELHLIHYSYGVNSTEKGDLSSESTVSRIRTEHFPLTLESARPSHTSQYLCASSEFQGPAETQYFGPGTRLLVL.